This paragraph covers one T cell receptor (beta chain) sequence. Its antigen specificity is not known. No much larger clone is present one base from it, and per-base qualities are unavailable. CDR1 is given as SGHVS and CDR2 as FNYEAQ, both from the germline V gene. V is trimmed back by 0 bases and J by 8 bases, and the junction contains 14 bases that no gene match accounts for. The CDR3, cysteine through phenylalanine, is 17 amino acids long. Solely the CDR3 DNA is kept, with 51 bases framed from the first base. Participants in the prospective study were aged roughly 18 to 100 years, lived in under 30 United States geographic areas, and enrolled through a virtual design. In the prospective study, cohorts were assigned on the basis of participant-reported clinical history obtained from a screening survey and a study questionnaire. Exposed participants had been in contact with someone with a PCR-confirmed or clinician-diagnosed COVID-19 case within 2 weeks of study entry. Mobile phlebotomists in the prospective study collected whole blood, serum and a nasopharyngeal or oropharyngeal swab from every participant. Over a 2-month period, participants in the prospective study had the option of providing additional blood draws and questionnaires. Prospective study blood samples were shipped either frozen or at room temperature before DNA extraction.

The data were obtained in a study of blood T cell repertoires in COVID-19 (dated by TCRdb to 2018 to 2021). Notes on the research overall: Collaborator samples came from the United States, Italy and Spain and covered acute and convalescent phases of COVID-19. Subjects who had been exposed to COVID-19, were actively infected with it, or had recovered from it provided the deeply sampled blood TCRbeta repertoires that made up the dataset. The sample metadata nearly always contained a de-identified subject ID, COVID-19 status, age in years and sex. Samples came from the ongoing ImmuneRACE study (first 160 participants) plus 1,254 subjects from 6 global collaborators. The prospective study material was composed of cDNA or gDNA derived from T cells, B-cell-depleted T cells, or PBMCs. Where HLA class I and class II types were available, the types were taken from metadata supplied by the sample provider, not from assay-based typing. The repertoires were made available in a free public database intended to serve as a resource for research on the immune response to SARS-CoV-2.

The immunoSEQ Assay, a bias-controlled multiplex PCR, was used to amplify TCRbeta CDR3 regions from genomic DNA. As for how the authors treated the data: Nucleated cell counts per sample were estimated from amplification of reference gene primers within the assay. To quantify the absolute abundance of each unique TCRbeta CDR3 rearrangement, sequence reads were collapsed and filtered. For each sample, productive Simpson clonality was calculated as the square root of Simpson's diversity index over productive rearrangements. TCRdb took over this immuneACCESS table, retaining in-frame rearrangements with V and J assigned. Such tables are incomplete; in checked studies, under half of the missing clones stem from an unresolved V gene, and the remainder is unexplained. From that table come the V and J calls and clone size; the DNA was used to work out D and trimming. The sample table contains about 350,000 clones; only one count was recorded for more than 70% of them. The top ten constitute 0.85% to 1.3% of the sample.

What the study reported, not specific to this receptor: Clinical and demographic metadata were provided uncurated, with the amount varying by source and participant.

The sequence was collected from a woman in her thirties who had been exposed to COVID-19. Sequenced: PBMCs or T cells enriched from blood (not recorded which). The receptor chain draws on TRBV7-6 and TRBJ1-2; TRBD1 fits 8 bases in the junction. DNA sequence: TGTGCCAGCAGCTTAGCCCCACCGCTTGGACAGGGCTCGGGCTACACCTTC. This is translated as CASSLAPPLGQGSGYTF.